The entry below gives a single T cell receptor beta chain sequence along with its context. This record comes from a study of OX40 agonist ivuxolimab in advanced cancers. The data were produced by immunoSEQ multiplex PCR, yet TCRdb's version contains in-frame clones alone and is incomplete. In the table there are 57,000 or so clones, roughly nine tenths of which are singletons. The V segment lost 4 bases and the J segment 4 bases; nucleotides outside the gene matches: 9. Looked up from germline, CDR1 is LNHDA and CDR2 is SQIVND (reference sequence). CDR3 length equals 16 residues. V is TRBV19 and J is TRBJ2-3, with 9 bases lining up with TRBD1. The sequences come from CD4+ or CD8+ T cells sorted from blood, collected in a trial of the OX40 agonist ivuxolimab. The clonotype originates from an adult with an advanced solid tumor such as melanoma, head and neck, liver or kidney cancer. CDR3 sequence: CASSTNTGGRADTQYF. CDR3 bases: TGTGCCAGTAGTACCAATACAGGGGGCCGGGCAGATACGCAGTATTTT.